This TCR beta chain comes out of a study of blood T cell repertoires in COVID-19. Clones were sequenced by immunoSEQ multiplex PCR, and TCRdb holds only the in-frame ones, with some missing. The profile covers approximately 210,000 clones, with 70% to 85% appearing a single time and 7.8% taken by the ten largest. Sequencing used peripheral blood. The receptor comes from a woman over 75 with COVID-19, enrolled during active disease.

This CDR3 is CASRRTSGGHYEQYF. DNA of the CDR3: TGTGCCAGCAGACGGACTAGCGGGGGACACTACGAGCAGTACTTC. The chain couples TRBV3-1 (or the pseudogene TRBV3-2) to TRBJ2-7, with 13 bases fitting TRBD2. This CDR3 has 15 residues. Trimming cost V 6 bases and J 3 bases; bases outside gene matches: 5. Germline lookup yields CDR1 LGHDT and CDR2 YNNKEL (reference sequence).